The rows below give T cell receptor beta chains drawn from one sample of a study of blood T cell repertoires in COVID-19. Here immunoSEQ multiplex PCR was the method, and the copy in TCRdb shows in-frame clones only, minus some. Altogether about 300,000 clones are present, around 88% being singletons, with the ten largest covering about 1.2%. The sample consisted of peripheral blood. Receptor source: a woman aged 45-60 years with acute or convalescent COVID-19. CDR3s include the opening cysteine and the closing phenylalanine or tryptophan. The order of the fields is CDR3 length, clone size, J gene, V gene, D gene, CDR3 DNA, CDR3 protein. D genes are given only for firm matches. Clone size is not always given. Where it is, it says once, few, many or a class for expanded clones.

len: 16
abundance: NA
j_gene: TRBJ1-2
v_gene: TRBV5-4
d_gene: NA
CDR3nt: TGTGCCAGCAGCTTGGTAGTACAGGCAGGGGATTATGGCTACACCTTC
CDR3aa: CASSLVVQAGDYGYTF

len: 15
abundance: NA
j_gene: TRBJ2-7
v_gene: TRBV6-1
d_gene: TRBD1
CDR3nt: TGTGCCAGCAGTGAATCCGGGACAGGGATAAACGAGCAGTACTTC
CDR3aa: CASSESGTGINEQYF

len: 16
abundance: NA
j_gene: TRBJ2-2
v_gene: TRBV27
d_gene: NA
CDR3nt: TGTGCCAGCAGTCCCGATGGGGCAGGGAGGTTCGGGGAGCTGTTTTTT
CDR3aa: CASSPDGAGRFGELFF

len: 14
abundance: NA
j_gene: TRBJ1-1
v_gene: TRBV4-1
d_gene: NA
CDR3nt: TGCGCCAGCAGCGGCATGGGGGGGAAGACTGAAGCTTTCTTT
CDR3aa: CASSGMGGKTEAFF

len: 13
abundance: few
j_gene: TRBJ1-5
v_gene: TRBV30
d_gene: NA
CDR3nt: TGTGCCTGGAGTGTGAACCAGGGCCAGCCCCAGCATTTT
CDR3aa: CAWSVNQGQPQHF

len: 14
abundance: NA
j_gene: TRBJ2-3
v_gene: TRBV11-3
d_gene: NA
CDR3nt: TGTGCCAGCAGCTCCACAGGGAACACAGATACGCAGTATTTT
CDR3aa: CASSSTGNTDTQYF

len: 16
abundance: NA
j_gene: TRBJ1-3
v_gene: TRBV6-5
d_gene: NA
CDR3nt: TGTGCCAGCAGTTACTCTCGGCAGGTTGCTGGAAACACCATATATTTT
CDR3aa: CASSYSRQVAGNTIYF

len: 16
abundance: NA
j_gene: TRBJ1-2
v_gene: TRBV7-2
d_gene: NA
CDR3nt: TGTGCCAGCAGCTTAGCTGGACTCCGGACCAACTATGGCTACACCTTC
CDR3aa: CASSLAGLRTNYGYTF

len: 14
abundance: NA
j_gene: TRBJ1-4
v_gene: TRBV2
d_gene: NA
CDR3nt: TGTGCCAGCAGTGACGGGGGAAGCCATGAAAAACTGTTTTTT
CDR3aa: CASSDGGSHEKLFF

len: 13
abundance: NA
j_gene: TRBJ2-5
v_gene: TRBV6-5
d_gene: TRBD1
CDR3nt: TGTGCCAGTTTGGACAGGGTCCAAGAGACCCAGTACTTC
CDR3aa: CASLDRVQETQYF

len: 16
abundance: once
j_gene: TRBJ2-7
v_gene: TRBV7-2
d_gene: TRBD2
CDR3nt: TGTGCCAGCAGCTTCCGGACTAGCGGACTTGTGGGGGAGCAGTACTTC
CDR3aa: CASSFRTSGLVGEQYF

len: 14
abundance: NA
j_gene: TRBJ2-3
v_gene: TRBV5-4
d_gene: NA
CDR3nt: TGTGCCAGCAGCCTCCGACAATCCACAGATACGCAGTATTTT
CDR3aa: CASSLRQSTDTQYF

len: 14
abundance: NA
j_gene: TRBJ2-6
v_gene: TRBV30
d_gene: NA
CDR3nt: TGTGCCTGGATCTCGGACAGTCGGGCCAACGTCCTGACTTTC
CDR3aa: CAWISDSRANVLTF

len: 15
abundance: NA
j_gene: TRBJ2-7
v_gene: TRBV30
d_gene: TRBD1
CDR3nt: TGTGCCTGGAGCCGTCTGGGGGCGGGACAGGACGAGCAGTACTTC
CDR3aa: CAWSRLGAGQDEQYF

len: 14
abundance: NA
j_gene: TRBJ2-7
v_gene: TRBV6-5
d_gene: NA
CDR3nt: TGTGCCAGCAGCCCGGACGGGAGCATTTACGAGCAGTACTTC
CDR3aa: CASSPDGSIYEQYF

len: 15
abundance: NA
j_gene: TRBJ2-1
v_gene: TRBV2
d_gene: TRBD2
CDR3nt: TGTGCCAGCAGTGGTAGCGGGAGGGCCTACAATGAGCAGTTCTTC
CDR3aa: CASSGSGRAYNEQFF

len: 16
abundance: few
j_gene: TRBJ1-3
v_gene: TRBV18
d_gene: TRBD1
CDR3nt: TGTGCCAGCTCACAAGGACAGGGGGCGACTGGAAACACCATATATTTT
CDR3aa: CASSQGQGATGNTIYF

len: 11
abundance: NA
j_gene: TRBJ2-1
v_gene: TRBV19
d_gene: NA
CDR3nt: TGTGCCAGTATTGGCATGAATGAGCAGTTCTTC
CDR3aa: CASIGMNEQFF

len: 16
abundance: NA
j_gene: TRBJ2-7
v_gene: TRBV27
d_gene: NA
CDR3nt: TGTGCCAGCAGTCCGAAATCGACTAGTAGGTCCTACGAGCAGTACTTC
CDR3aa: CASSPKSTSRSYEQYF

len: 15
abundance: once
j_gene: TRBJ2-3
v_gene: TRBV13
d_gene: TRBD2
CDR3nt: TGTGCCAGCAGCTCTACTAGCGGAAGCACAGATACGCAGTATTTT
CDR3aa: CASSSTSGSTDTQYF

len: 13
abundance: few
j_gene: TRBJ1-3
v_gene: TRBV5-4
d_gene: NA
CDR3nt: TGTGCCAGCAGCTTGGGCCTCGGAGACACCATATATTTT
CDR3aa: CASSLGLGDTIYF

len: 17
abundance: once
j_gene: TRBJ2-3
v_gene: TRBV9
d_gene: TRBD1
CDR3nt: TGTGCCAGCAGCGGACTCTGGACAGGGGGGCCCCCAGATACGCAGTATTTT
CDR3aa: CASSGLWTGGPPDTQYF

len: 11
abundance: few
j_gene: TRBJ1-3
v_gene: TRBV5-1
d_gene: NA
CDR3nt: TGCGCCAGCAGCTCCCAGAACACCATATATTTT
CDR3aa: CASSSQNTIYF

len: 15
abundance: once
j_gene: TRBJ2-1
v_gene: TRBV6-6
d_gene: TRBD2
CDR3nt: TGTGCCAGCAGTTACCCGGTAGCGGGGGCCAATGAGCAGTTCTTC
CDR3aa: CASSYPVAGANEQFF

len: 16
abundance: few
j_gene: TRBJ2-3
v_gene: TRBV7-2
d_gene: TRBD2
CDR3nt: TGTGCCAGCAGCGAGACTAGCGGGAGAAGTGCAGATACGCAGTATTTT
CDR3aa: CASSETSGRSADTQYF

len: 15
abundance: NA
j_gene: TRBJ2-1
v_gene: TRBV27
d_gene: NA
CDR3nt: TGTGCCAGCCGGAGGGTAGGTAGCGGTTACAATGAGCAGTTCTTC
CDR3aa: CASRRVGSGYNEQFF

len: 15
abundance: NA
j_gene: TRBJ2-2
v_gene: TRBV6-5
d_gene: TRBD2
CDR3nt: TGTGCCAGCAGAATAGCGGGGGCGTACACCGGGGAGCTGTTTTTT
CDR3aa: CASRIAGAYTGELFF

len: 15
abundance: few
j_gene: TRBJ1-5
v_gene: TRBV18
d_gene: NA
CDR3nt: TGTGCCAGCTCACCACCCGGGGGGAGATCCCAGCCCCAGCATTTT
CDR3aa: CASSPPGGRSQPQHF

len: 12
abundance: NA
j_gene: TRBJ2-1
v_gene: TRBV5-4
d_gene: NA
CDR3nt: TGTGCCAGCTCGGGCTCCTACAATGAGCAGTTCTTC
CDR3aa: CASSGSYNEQFF

len: 16
abundance: NA
j_gene: TRBJ1-6
v_gene: TRBV5-1
d_gene: TRBD1
CDR3nt: TGCGCCAGCAGCGTAGGGACAGGGGGCGCGGTGGCACCCCTCCACTTT
CDR3aa: CASSVGTGGAVAPLHF

len: 16
abundance: NA
j_gene: TRBJ1-1
v_gene: TRBV19
d_gene: TRBD1
CDR3nt: TGTGCCAGTAGTAGGGGCAGGGGGCAAAGGAACACTGAAGCTTTCTTT
CDR3aa: CASSRGRGQRNTEAFF

len: 16
abundance: NA
j_gene: TRBJ1-6
v_gene: TRBV25-1
d_gene: TRBD1
CDR3nt: TGTGCCAGCAGTGAACGGACAGGCTCCTATAATTCACCCCTCCACTTT
CDR3aa: CASSERTGSYNSPLHF

len: 17
abundance: NA
j_gene: TRBJ2-3
v_gene: TRBV10-3
d_gene: TRBD2
CDR3nt: TGTGCCATCAGTGCTTTCAGGGGAGCGGGAGAGAGAGATACGCAGTATTTT
CDR3aa: CAISAFRGAGERDTQYF

len: 15
abundance: NA
j_gene: TRBJ1-2
v_gene: TRBV6-5
d_gene: TRBD1
CDR3nt: TGTGCCAGCAGTTCCAAAGGACAGGGGGACTATGGCTACACCTTC
CDR3aa: CASSSKGQGDYGYTF

len: 13
abundance: NA
j_gene: TRBJ1-1
v_gene: TRBV6-5
d_gene: TRBD1
CDR3nt: TGTGCCGGGGAGGACAGGGGGGACACTGAAGCTTTCTTT
CDR3aa: CAGEDRGDTEAFF

len: 15
abundance: NA
j_gene: TRBJ1-5
v_gene: TRBV2
d_gene: NA
CDR3nt: TGTGCCAGCTCCGGACAAGAAAATAGCAATCAGCCCCAGCATTTT
CDR3aa: CASSGQENSNQPQHF

len: 17
abundance: few
j_gene: TRBJ2-6
v_gene: TRBV6-1
d_gene: NA
CDR3nt: TGTGCCAGCAGTGAAGCGGGGGCCCTGGGTGGGGCCAACGTCCTGACTTTC
CDR3aa: CASSEAGALGGANVLTF